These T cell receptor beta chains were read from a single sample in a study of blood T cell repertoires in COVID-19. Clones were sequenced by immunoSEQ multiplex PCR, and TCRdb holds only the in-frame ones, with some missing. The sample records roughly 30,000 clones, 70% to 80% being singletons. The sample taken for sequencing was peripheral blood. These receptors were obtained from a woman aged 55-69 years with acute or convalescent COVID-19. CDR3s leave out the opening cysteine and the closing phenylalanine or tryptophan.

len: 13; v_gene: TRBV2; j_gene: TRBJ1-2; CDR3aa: ASILQGAVYYGYT
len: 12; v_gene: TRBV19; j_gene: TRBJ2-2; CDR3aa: ASTFDRAGGELF
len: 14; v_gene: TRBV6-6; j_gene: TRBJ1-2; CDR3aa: ASSKDRDRLGYGYT
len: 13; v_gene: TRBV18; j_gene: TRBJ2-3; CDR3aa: ASSSPIDGGDTQY
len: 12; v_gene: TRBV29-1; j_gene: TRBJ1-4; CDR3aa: SFKGGSSNEKLF
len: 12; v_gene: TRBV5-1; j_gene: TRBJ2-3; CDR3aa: ASSFGTGGDTQY
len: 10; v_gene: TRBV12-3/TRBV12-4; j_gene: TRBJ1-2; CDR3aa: ASSRTGAGYT
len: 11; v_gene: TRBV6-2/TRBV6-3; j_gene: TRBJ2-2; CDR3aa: ASSSRNTGELF
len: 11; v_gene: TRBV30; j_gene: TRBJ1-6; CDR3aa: AWSVHRDSPLH
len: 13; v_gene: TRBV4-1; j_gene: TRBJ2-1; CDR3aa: ASRDPQTGINEQF
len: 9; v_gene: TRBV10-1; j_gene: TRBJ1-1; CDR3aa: AGGGFTEAF
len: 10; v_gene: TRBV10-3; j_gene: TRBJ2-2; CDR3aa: ASSKEDGELF
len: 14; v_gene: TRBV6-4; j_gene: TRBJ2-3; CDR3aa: ASSDELAGGLDTQY
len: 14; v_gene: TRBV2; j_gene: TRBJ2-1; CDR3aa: ASSDRQRMGDNEQF
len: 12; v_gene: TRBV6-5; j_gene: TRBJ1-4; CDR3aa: ASGADLRPEKLF
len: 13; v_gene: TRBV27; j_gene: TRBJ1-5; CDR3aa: ASGSRGVGSQPQH
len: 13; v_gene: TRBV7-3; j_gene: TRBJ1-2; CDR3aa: ASSFLGQGASGYT
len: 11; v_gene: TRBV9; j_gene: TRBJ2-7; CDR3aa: ASSAFPSLEQY
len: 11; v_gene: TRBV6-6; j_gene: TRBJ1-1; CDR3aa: ASSYTGQMGAF
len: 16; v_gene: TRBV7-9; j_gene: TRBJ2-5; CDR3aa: ASSPEVGGQGLQETQY
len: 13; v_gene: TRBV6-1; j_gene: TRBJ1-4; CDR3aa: ASSELRGASEKLF
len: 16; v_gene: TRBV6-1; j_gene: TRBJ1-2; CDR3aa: ASSEALQVRGGGTLDT
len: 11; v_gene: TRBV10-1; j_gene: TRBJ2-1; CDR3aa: ASSGETYNEQF
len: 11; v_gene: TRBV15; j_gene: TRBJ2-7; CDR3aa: ATRRDRGHEQY
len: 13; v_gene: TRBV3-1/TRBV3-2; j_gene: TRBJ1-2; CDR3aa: ASSQASAGGYGYT
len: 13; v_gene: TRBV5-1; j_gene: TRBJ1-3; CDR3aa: ASSLAGVPGNTIY
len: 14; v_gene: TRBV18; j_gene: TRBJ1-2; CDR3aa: ASSPLSLQGGYGYT
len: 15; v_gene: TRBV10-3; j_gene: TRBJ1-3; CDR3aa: AISVYLTGGSGNTIY
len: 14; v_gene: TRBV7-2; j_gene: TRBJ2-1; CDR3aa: ASSSRGQGPGNEQF
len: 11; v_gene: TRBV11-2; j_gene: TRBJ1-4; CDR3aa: ASSLLAYEKLF
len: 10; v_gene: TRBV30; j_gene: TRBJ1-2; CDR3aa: AWSQGAGGYT
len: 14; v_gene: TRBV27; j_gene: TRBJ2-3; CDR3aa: ASSPRTSGGADTQY
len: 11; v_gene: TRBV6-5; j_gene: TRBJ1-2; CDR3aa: ASMTGPGYGYT
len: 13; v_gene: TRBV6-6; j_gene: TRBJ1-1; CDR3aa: ASSYSAERATEAF
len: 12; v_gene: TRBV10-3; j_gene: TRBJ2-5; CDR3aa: AISSTGMQETQY
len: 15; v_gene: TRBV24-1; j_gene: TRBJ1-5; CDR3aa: ATSDSLGGEGNQPQH
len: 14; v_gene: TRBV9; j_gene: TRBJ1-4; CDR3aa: ASSVAGGRGNEKLF
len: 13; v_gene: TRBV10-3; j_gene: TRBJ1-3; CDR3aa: AISAEVNSGNTIY
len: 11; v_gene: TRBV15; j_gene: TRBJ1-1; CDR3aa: ATSTSGETEAF
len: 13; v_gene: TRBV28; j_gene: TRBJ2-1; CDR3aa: ASSSRLAGYNEQF
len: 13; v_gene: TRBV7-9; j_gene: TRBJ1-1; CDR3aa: ASSPLEILNTEAF
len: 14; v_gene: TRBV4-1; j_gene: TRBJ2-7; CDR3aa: ASSDAWGPASYEQY